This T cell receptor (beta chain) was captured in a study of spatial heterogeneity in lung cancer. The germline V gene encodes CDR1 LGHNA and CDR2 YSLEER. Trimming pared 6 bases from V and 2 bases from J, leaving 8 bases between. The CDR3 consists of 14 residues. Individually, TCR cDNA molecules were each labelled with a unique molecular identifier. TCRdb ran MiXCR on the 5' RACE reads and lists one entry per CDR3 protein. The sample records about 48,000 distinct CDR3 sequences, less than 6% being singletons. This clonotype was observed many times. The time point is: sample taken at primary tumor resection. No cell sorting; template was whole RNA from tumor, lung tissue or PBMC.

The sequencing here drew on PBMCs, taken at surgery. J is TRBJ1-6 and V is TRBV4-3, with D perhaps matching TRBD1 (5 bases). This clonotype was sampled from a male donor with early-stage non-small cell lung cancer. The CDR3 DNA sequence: TGCGCCAGCAGTCTGGACACCTATAATTCACCCCTCCACTTT. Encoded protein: CASSLDTYNSPLHF.